Presented here are 17 T cell receptor beta chains from one specimen sequenced in a study of OX40 agonist ivuxolimab in advanced cancers. Method: immunoSEQ multiplex PCR; TCRdb's copy keeps in-frame clones and lacks some. The repertoire includes 15,000 or so clones, about 90% of them detected once, and 20% to 30% sits in the top ten. This material consisted of CD4+ or CD8+ T cells sorted from blood, taken in a trial of the OX40 agonist ivuxolimab. Every receptor here comes from an adult with an advanced solid tumor such as melanoma, head and neck, liver or kidney cancer.

J is TRBJ2-7 and V is TRBV9; weak D call: TRBD2 (6 bases). Trimming stripped 9 bases from V and 2 bases from J, with 12 bases between. From germline, CDR1 is SGDLS and CDR2 YYNGEE. The CDR3 runs 12 residues. The CDR3 DNA reads as TGTGCCACAGGACGGGAGCCCTACGAGCAGTACTTC. As protein: CATGREPYEQYF.

This chain uses TRBV6-5 with TRBJ2-1; D call uncertain. Trimming stripped 2 bases from V and 0 bases from J, with 8 bases between. This CDR3 contains 15 residues. Germline assignment: CDR1 MNHEY and CDR2 SVGAGI. Here the CDR3 reads CASSYSQSSYNEQFF. The CDR3 coding sequence is TGTGCCAGCAGTTACAGTCAGAGCTCCTACAATGAGCAGTTCTTC.

The chain combines TRBV4-1 with TRBJ1-1; 9 bases are shared with TRBD1. The CDR3 is made up of 15 amino acids. J was trimmed by 5 bases and V by 4 bases; bases with no gene match: 8. Per the germline V gene, CDR1 is MGHRA and CDR2 is YSYEKL. The CDR3 region is CASSPQGTGRTEAFF. The CDR3 nucleotides read TGCGCCAGCAGCCCACAGGGGACAGGGAGGACTGAAGCTTTCTTT.

The chain joins TRBV27 to TRBJ1-6; 8 nucleotides agree with TRBD1. Looked up from germline, CDR1 is MNHEY and CDR2 is SMNVEV (reference sequence). The CDR3 consists of 18 residues. Losses at the gene ends were 4 bases for V and 0 bases for J; bases not matched to a gene: 8. The CDR3: CASSSRQGRSSYNSPLHF. The CDR3 region has the DNA TGTGCCAGCAGTTCCCGACAGGGGCGTAGCTCCTATAATTCACCCCTCCACTTT.

The rearrangement joins TRBV2 to TRBJ2-7; D is tentatively TRBD1 or TRBD2 (5 bases each). Germline-derived CDR1 and CDR2 are SNHLY and FYNNEI. CDR3 size: 16 residues. Trimming removed 4 bases from V and 5 bases from J, with 21 bases in between. CDR3 region: CASSGPRDGGFDEQYF. The CDR3 DNA reads TGTGCCAGCAGTGGGCCAAGGGACGGAGGTTTCGACGAGCAGTACTTC. Full variable domain (remainder filled in from reference TRBV2 and TRBJ2-7): EPEVTQTPSHQVTQMGQEVILRCVPISNHLYFYWYRQILGQKVEFLVSFYNNEISEKSEIFDDQFSVERPDGSNFTLKIRSTKLEDSAMYFCASSGPRDGGFDEQYFGPGTRLTVT.

This rearrangement joins TRBV29-1 to TRBJ2-7; D possibly corresponds to TRBD2 (7 bases). Germline values: CDR1 SQVTM, CDR2 ANQGSEA. The CDR3 sequence is 15 residues long. V lost 5 bases, J lost 2 bases, and 19 bases lay in between. The CDR3 DNA is TGCAGCGTTCAAAAGGTGGGGGGGCCCACCTACGAGCAGTACTTC. It translates to CSVQKVGGPTYEQYF.

The chain links TRBV21-1 to TRBJ2-1; the tabulated D call, TRBD2, remains unverified against the DNA. TRBV21-1 is annotated as a pseudogene. The CDR3 spans 16 residues. The CDR3 region has the DNA TGTGCCAGCAGCAAAGGCGGTCAAAGCTCCTACAATGAGCAGTTCTTC. Its protein is CASSKGGQSSYNEQFF.

The rearrangement links TRBV29-1 to TRBJ2-7, with 9 bases matching TRBD2. CDR1 SQVTM and CDR2 ANQGSEA come from the germline V gene. V was pared by 6 bases and J by 3 bases, with 3 bases of the junction left unmatched. This CDR3 is 12 amino acids long. The CDR3 DNA follows: TGCAGCGTGCTTAGCGGGAGCTACGAGCAGTACTTC. This sequence encodes CSVLSGSYEQYF.

The chain carries TRBV19 and TRBJ2-7; D may be TRBD2 (6 bases). V was clipped by 6 bases and J by 4 bases, with 7 bases between them. This CDR3 is 11 amino acids long. Per the germline V gene, CDR1 is LNHDA and CDR2 is SQIVND (reference sequence). CDR3 nucleotides: TGTGCCAGTAGAGGGACTTACGAGCAGTACTTC. Its translation is CASRGTYEQYF.

The rearrangement joins TRBV14 to TRBJ2-3, with 7 bases fitting TRBD2. CDR3 size: 17 residues. V gave up 1 base and J gave up 1 base; unmatched junction bases: 8. Germline V lookup: CDR1 SGHDN, CDR2 FVKESK. CDR3: CASSQGKAGVGTDTQYF. In nucleotides, the CDR3 is TGTGCCAGCAGCCAAGGGAAGGCGGGAGTTGGCACAGATACGCAGTATTTT.

V and J are TRBV19 and TRBJ2-1; D not resolved. V was pared by 3 bases and J by 5 bases, with 8 bases between. The CDR3 runs 13 residues. Germline CDR1 is LNHDA and CDR2 is SQIVND (reference sequence). CDR3 loop: CASSIGGDNEQFF. CDR3 sequence (DNA): TGTGCCAGTAGTATTGGCGGTGACAATGAGCAGTTCTTC.

This clone was seen a few times. The chain recombines TRBV15 with TRBJ1-1; no definite D call. This CDR3 region has 11 residues. V lost 4 bases and J 5 bases, leaving 5 bases between the germline ends. Germline V gives CDR1 LNHNV, CDR2 YYDKDF (reference sequence). The CDR3 DNA sequence: TGTGCCACCAGCACGGGGACTGAAGCTTTCTTT. The encoded protein is CATSTGTEAFF. The full variable domain, rest sourced from reference TRBV15 and TRBJ1-1, is DAMVIQNPRYQVTQFGKPVTLSCSQTLNHNVMYWYQQKSSQAPKLLFHYYDKDFNNEADTPDNFQSRRPNTSFCFLDIRSPGLGDTAMYLCATSTGTEAFFGQGTRLTVV.

The V and J genes are TRBV11-2 and TRBJ2-2; D unclear. V dropped 1 base and J dropped 1 base, with 4 bases sitting between them. The CDR3 runs 14 residues. Germline assignment: CDR1 SGHAT and CDR2 FQNNGV. The CDR3 DNA reads as TGTGCCAGCAGCTTAGTCGGGAACACCGGGGAGCTGTTTTTT. This gives the protein CASSLVGNTGELFF.

The rearrangement links TRBV11-2 to TRBJ2-3; no firm D call. Germline V gene sequence: CDR1 SGHAT, CDR2 FQNNGV. CDR3 length: 14 amino acids. The V end was cut by 5 bases, the J end by 0 bases, with 9 bases between. This CDR3 reads CASSLIRSTDTQYF. DNA of the CDR3: TGTGCCAGCAGCCTGATCCGAAGCACAGATACGCAGTATTTT.

CDR3 amino acids: CASSALAGGGETQYF. The DNA for the CDR3 is TGTGCCAGCAGCGCACTAGCGGGAGGCGGAGAGACCCAGTACTTC. This chain links TRBV7-9 with TRBJ2-5; TRBD2 matches at 12 bases. There are 15 residues in the CDR3. Germline CDR1 and CDR2: SEHNR and FQNEAQ (reference sequence). The trim removed 5 bases at V and 4 bases at J, leaving 5 bases unmatched. Using reference TRBV7-9 and TRBJ2-5 for the parts outside the CDR3, the full variable domain is DTGVSQNPRHKITKRGQNVTFRCDPISEHNRLYWYRQTLGQGPEFLTYFQNEAQLEKSRLLSDRFSAERPKGSFSTLEIQRTEQGDSAMYLCASSALAGGGETQYFGPGTRLLVL.

The CDR3 DNA is TGTGCCAGCCGAGCCCAGACAGGCGCCGTGTTTAATGAAAAACTGTTTTTT. Translating gives CASRAQTGAVFNEKLFF. The chain is built from TRBV11-2 and TRBJ1-4, with D possibly being TRBD1 (6 bases). V lost 8 bases, J lost 4 bases, and 23 bases lay in between. The germline V gene encodes CDR1 SGHAT and CDR2 FQNNGV. CDR3 length equals 17 residues.

The chain combines TRBV6-1 with TRBJ2-7; 7 bases agree with TRBD1. The trim removed 4 bases at V and 1 base at J, leaving 4 bases unmatched. This CDR3 comprises 14 residues. The germline CDR1 and CDR2 sequences are MNHNS and SASEGT. CDR3 DNA sequence: TGTGCCAGCAGTGGACGGGGACAGTCCTACGAGCAGTACTTC. Translated: CASSGRGQSYEQYF.